The 8 T cell receptor beta chains in this list originate from one sample, sequenced in a study of cytomegalovirus exposure and HLA in healthy donors. PCR used 60 Vbeta primers and 13 Jbeta primers. Only in-frame clones appear in the TCRdb table, and some are missing; sequencing was by immunoSEQ multiplex PCR. The table records some 84,000 clones, around four fifths of them present only once. The sequenced material came from PBMCs. These TCRs come from a male donor in good health and CMV-seropositive.

V gene TRBV5-4 combines with J gene TRBJ2-7, with 8 bases matching TRBD2. Germline V gene data show CDR1 as SGHNT and CDR2 as YYREEE (reference sequence). V gave up 4 bases and J gave up 5 bases; unmatched junction bases: 11. CDR3 length: 15 residues. CDR3 amino acids: CASSPGRAGGHEQYF. As DNA, the CDR3 is TGTGCCAGCAGCCCCGGAAGGGCGGGAGGCCACGAGCAGTACTTC.

This clone was counted between two and nine times. V gene TRBV2 combines with J gene TRBJ1-2; D not resolved. CDR3 length: 13 amino acids. Germline assignment: CDR1 SNHLY and CDR2 FYNNEI. Between the trimmed V and J ends, which lost 5 bases and 2 bases, there was a span of 9 bases. The chain's CDR3 is CASSTGENYGYTF. The DNA of the CDR3 is TGTGCCAGCAGTACCGGGGAGAACTATGGCTACACCTTC.

Concerning this clone: A far larger clone is one nucleotide away, so this likely arose from a read error. The chain recombines TRBV27 with TRBJ2-7; no firm D call. Germline lookup yields CDR1 MNHEY and CDR2 SMNVEV (reference sequence). The CDR3 extends over 11 amino acids. The CDR3 DNA reads as TGTGCCCGCAGTACCTTCCGGGAGCAGTACTTC. Translating it yields CARSTFREQYF.

This chain links TRBV7-9 with TRBJ2-7; 7 nucleotides match TRBD1. J gave up 2 bases and V 0 bases, and 4 bases lay outside the gene matches. The CDR3 contains 15 residues. Germline CDR1 and CDR2: SEHNR and FQNEAQ (reference sequence). The CDR3 nucleotides are TGTGCCAGCAGCTTAGCAGGGACAGTCGCCTACGAGCAGTACTTC. Its translation is CASSLAGTVAYEQYF.

The chain is built from TRBV28 and TRBJ2-1, with a possible D match to TRBD1 (5 bases). Germline CDR1 MDHEN, CDR2 SYDVKM. This CDR3 has 14 residues. Trimming removed 8 bases at V and 6 bases at J, with 17 bases between. The chain's CDR3 is CASVPQGRGNEQFF. The CDR3 nucleotides are TGTGCCAGCGTCCCCCAGGGAAGGGGCAATGAGCAGTTCTTC. Full variable domain (rest looked up from reference TRBV28 and TRBJ2-1): DVKVTQSSRYLVKRTGEKVFLECVQDMDHENMFWYRQDPGLGLRLIYFSYDVKMKEKGDIPEGYSVSREKKERFSLILESASTNQTSMYLCASVPQGRGNEQFFGPGTRLTVL.

This rearrangement joins TRBV9 to TRBJ2-7, with 11 positions matching TRBD2. Germline V gene lookup returns CDR1 SGDLS and CDR2 YYNGEE. The ends lost 4 bases at V and 2 bases at J; junction bases unmatched: 5. The CDR3 contains 15 residues. In DNA form, the CDR3 reads TGTGCCAGCAGCCCGGGACTAGCGGAGGCCTACGAGCAGTACTTC. It yields the protein CASSPGLAEAYEQYF.

V usage is TRBV4-2 and J usage is TRBJ2-6; D is perhaps TRBD2 (5 bases). This CDR3 is 14 amino acids long. CDR1 and CDR2 from the germline V gene are LGHNA and YNFKEQ. V lost 7 bases and J 0 bases, leaving 7 bases between the germline ends. Here the CDR3 reads CASKEGSGANVLTF. The CDR3 DNA is TGTGCCAGCAAAGAGGGCTCTGGGGCCAACGTCCTGACTTTC.

Details on this clone: The germline gene is not matched at one end of the junction; a read error may be the cause. The rearrangement joins TRBV6-1 to TRBJ2-1; maybe TRBD1 (6 bases). CDR3 length: 15 amino acids. Germline V gene sequence: CDR1 MNHNS, CDR2 SASEGT. Written as DNA, the CDR3 is TGTGCCAGCAGTAGAGCCACGGTTGGGGACAATGAGCGGTTCTTC. This encodes CASSRATVGDNERFF.